This passage covers 7 T cell receptor beta chains from one sample sequenced in a study of T-cell memory formation after mild COVID-19. TCRdb passed the 5' RACE reads through MiXCR, listing each CDR3 protein once. Of 250,000 to 400,000 distinct CDR3 sequences listed, 14% are singletons. Source material: PBMCs or a T cell subset sorted from them (not recorded which). These receptors were obtained from a man between 18 and 29 years old who had mild COVID-19 (a few samples of this study predate the infection). Cell type and time point are not known.

In this sample, this clonotype turned up a few times. The chain joins TRBV5-1 to TRBJ2-3; 10 positions match TRBD2. Germline V gene data show CDR1 as SGHRS and CDR2 as YFSETQ. With 4 bases clipped from V and 6 bases from J, the junction kept 17 bases outside the gene matches. The CDR3 is made up of 18 amino acids. The CDR3 DNA sequence: TGCGCCAGCAGCCGACGACTAACCAGCGGGGGGGCCAGGGATACGCAGTATTTT. Translation gives CASSRRLTSGGARDTQYF. The whole variable domain, filled in from reference TRBV5-1 and TRBJ2-3, reads KAGVTQTPRYLIKTRGQQVTLSCSPISGHRSVSWYQQTPGQGLQFLFEYFSETQRNKGNFPGRFSGRQFSNSRSEMNVSTLELGDSALYLCASSRRLTSGGARDTQYFGPGTRLTVL.

There are a few counts of this clonotype. This is likely a read error, given that the CDR3 carries no conserved phenylalanine or tryptophan at its end. The DNA is left out, because the CDR3 cannot be placed on it with certainty; the CDR3 is given as TCRdb lists it. V and J are TRBV7-9 and TRBJ2-7; the D call TRBD1 from the table was never checked on the DNA. The length of the CDR3 is 11 amino acids, counting both ends. Germline V gives CDR1 SEHNR, CDR2 FQNEAQ (reference sequence). The chain's CDR3 is CASSLPARAQL.

Only a few counts were recorded for this clonotype. The gene calls are TRBV29-1 and TRBJ1-1; D gene uncertain. Deletions cut 7 bases from V and 0 bases from J, with 12 bases between. This CDR3 has 13 residues. CDR1 and CDR2 from the germline V gene are SQVTM and ANQGSEA. The CDR3 loop is CSAVTLMNTEAFF. In DNA, the CDR3 is TGCAGCGCCGTGACACTTATGAACACTGAAGCTTTCTTT.

This clonotype has only a few counts. This chain connects TRBV4-2 to TRBJ2-1, with D maybe TRBD2 (6 bases). This CDR3 has 15 residues. With 1 base removed from V and 8 bases from J, the gap between germline ends came to 15 bases. Germline-derived CDR1 and CDR2 are LGHNA and YNFKEQ. CDR3 coding DNA: TGTGCCAGCAGCCAAGCTCCGGGGGTTATCGATGAGCAGTTCTTC. It codes for CASSQAPGVIDEQFF.

This clonotype came up a few times. This chain links TRBV6-2 or TRBV6-3 with TRBJ1-1; TRBD1 aligns across 7 bases. Germline CDR1 is MNHEY and CDR2 is SVGEGT. Trimming took 4 bases from V and 3 from J; bases not matched to a gene: 8. The CDR3 is made up of 15 amino acids. The CDR3 DNA sequence: TGTGCCAGCAGTTTTACGACAGGGATGGACACTGAAGCTTTCTTT. Its translation: CASSFTTGMDTEAFF.

This clonotype was counted ten times or more. The rearrangement links TRBV7-2 to TRBJ1-1, with D possibly matching TRBD1 (5 bases). This CDR3 has 13 amino acids. Germline assignment: CDR1 SGHTA and CDR2 FQGNSA. V gave up 6 bases and J gave up 5 bases, with 13 bases separating them. CDR3 protein: CASRQDRSTEAFF. The CDR3 nucleotides read TGTGCCAGCAGACAGGATAGGAGTACTGAAGCTTTCTTT.

This clonotype showed up just a few times. This chain's CDR3 is CSAHRTENHEQYF. The CDR3 coding sequence is TGCAGTGCGCACAGGACCGAAAACCACGAGCAGTACTTC. The V call is TRBV20-1, the J call TRBJ2-7; TRBD1 might be the D (5 bases). Per the germline V gene, CDR1 is DFQATT and CDR2 is SNEGSKA (reference sequence). The ends were cut back, 6 bases at V and 5 bases at J, with 17 bases in the middle. The CDR3 runs to 13 residues.